These T cell receptor beta chains were read from a single sample in a study of T cell changes during pregnancy in multiple sclerosis. Using immunoSEQ multiplex PCR, the repertoire was profiled, and TCRdb retains in-frame clones only, with some absent. The table lists approximately 60,000 clones, over 80% of them singletons. The sample here was peripheral blood, taken in the first trimester of pregnancy. The receptors stem from a female donor with multiple sclerosis, enrolled in a pregnancy study. The CDR3 runs from the conserved cysteine through the conserved F or W. Each record gives: clone size, D gene, J gene, V gene, CDR3 protein, CDR3 DNA. D genes are given only for firm matches. Not every row has a clone size; where given, it reads once, few, many or a size class.

once . TRBJ1-2 TRBV19 CASTHPGGTLDGYTF TGTGCCAGTACCCATCCCGGGGGGACCCTAGATGGCTACACCTTC
. TRBD2 TRBJ2-1 TRBV7-2 CASSLGAGLAGVLNNEQFF TGTGCCAGCAGCTTAGGAGCGGGGCTAGCGGGAGTTCTTAATAATGAGCAGTTCTTC
. TRBD1 TRBJ2-1 TRBV5-4 CASRDRGDYNEQFF TGTGCCAGTAGGGACAGGGGAGATTACAATGAGCAGTTCTTC
once . TRBJ2-2 TRBV7-6 CASSLESHGSGEELFF TGTGCCAGCAGCTTAGAATCTCACGGGAGCGGTGAGGAGCTGTTTTTT
. TRBD1 TRBJ1-2 TRBV28 CASSLWDRGDGYTF TGTGCCAGCAGTTTGTGGGACAGGGGGGATGGCTACACCTTC
. TRBD2 TRBJ2-3 TRBV7-9 CASSLVLADNTDTQYF TGTGCCAGCAGCTTAGTCCTAGCGGACAACACAGATACGCAGTATTTT
. . TRBJ1-1 TRBV6-5 CASSLSGSTEAFF TGTGCCAGCAGTCTCTCAGGGTCCACTGAAGCTTTCTTT
. . TRBJ2-3 TRBV20-1 CSPGVGDTQYF TGCAGTCCCGGGGTTGGGGATACGCAGTATTTT
. TRBD1 TRBJ1-1 TRBV7-9 CASSSTGGGTEAFF TGTGCCAGCAGCTCGACAGGGGGAGGTACTGAAGCTTTCTTT
. . TRBJ2-2 TRBV5-6 CASSLVAKNTGELFF TGTGCCAGCAGCTTAGTAGCGAAGAACACCGGGGAGCTGTTTTTT
. . TRBJ1-2 TRBV10-3 CAISEWGERDGYTF TGTGCCATCAGTGAGTGGGGAGAGAGGGATGGCTACACCTTC
once TRBD1 TRBJ1-2 TRBV7-2 CASSLEARGRGIGGYTF TGTGCCAGCAGCTTAGAGGCCAGGGGGCGCGGGATTGGTGGCTACACCTTC
. . TRBJ1-1 TRBV7-2 CASSPQGRNTEAFF TGTGCCAGCAGCCCCCAGGGTCGGAACACTGAAGCTTTCTTT
. TRBD2 TRBJ2-1 TRBV13 CASKVAGRYNEQFF TGTGCCAGCAAGGTAGCGGGAAGGTACAATGAGCAGTTCTTC
many . TRBJ1-1 TRBV7-6 CASSLERNTEAFF TGTGCCAGCAGCTTAGAGAGGAACACTGAAGCTTTCTTT
. . TRBJ2-6 TRBV4-3 CASSPGGMGTATDVLTF TGCGCCAGCAGCCCCGGGGGCATGGGGACAGCGACCGACGTCCTGACTTTC
. TRBD2 TRBJ2-7 TRBV7-9 CASSQTSGSLLF TGTGCCAGCAGTCAAACTAGCGGGAGTCTCCTCTTC
. TRBD2 TRBJ2-1 TRBV29-1 CSVGLAGGPGGNEQFF TGCAGCGTTGGACTAGCGGGAGGGCCGGGTGGCAATGAGCAGTTCTTC
once . TRBJ2-2 TRBV7-2 CASSLFGLANTGELFF TGTGCCAGCAGCTTATTCGGACTGGCGAACACCGGGGAGCTGTTTTTT
. TRBD1 TRBJ2-3 TRBV12-5 CASGLVTLGQGRSDTQYF TGTGCTAGTGGTTTGGTAACTTTGGGACAGGGTCGGTCAGATACGCAGTATTTT
. TRBD1 TRBJ2-1 TRBV7-9 CASSLGTGVFYRNEQFF TGTGCCAGCAGCTTAGGGACAGGGGTATTTTATCGGAATGAGCAGTTCTTC
. . TRBJ2-3 TRBV5-5 CASSSRSSDTQYF TGTGCCAGCAGCTCTCGGAGCTCGGATACGCAGTATTTT
. . TRBJ1-5 TRBV7-9 CASSLDSAGPQHF TGTGCCAGCAGCTTAGATAGTGCGGGGCCCCAGCATTTT
few . TRBJ1-1 TRBV10-3 CAISRQVDTEAFF TGTGCCATCAGTAGGCAGGTGGACACTGAAGCTTTCTTT
. TRBD2 TRBJ2-1 TRBV18 CASSNSPTSATYNEQFF TGTGCCAGCTCAAATTCACCGACTAGCGCTACCTACAATGAGCAGTTCTTC
. TRBD1 TRBJ1-1 TRBV27 CASSFQQGISQAFF TGTGCCAGCAGTTTCCAACAGGGGATTTCACAGGCTTTCTTT
. . TRBJ2-1 TRBV5-3 CARSLAQRSVAYNEQFF TGTGCCAGAAGCTTGGCCCAACGGAGCGTTGCCTACAATGAGCAGTTCTTC
. . TRBJ2-7 TRBV9 CASSIGQAYEQYF TGTGCCAGCAGCATTGGACAAGCCTACGAGCAGTACTTC
. . TRBJ2-1 TRBV30 CAWSDLGAEQFF TGTGCCTGGAGCGACCTGGGGGCTGAGCAGTTCTTC
. . TRBJ2-5 TRBV19 CASSIGRTGYETQYF TGTGCCAGTAGTATAGGGCGAACAGGGTACGAGACCCAGTACTTC
. TRBD2 TRBJ2-1 TRBV7-9 CASSHRLAGEDNEQFF TGTGCCAGCAGCCACAGACTAGCGGGAGAAGACAATGAGCAGTTCTTC
few TRBD1 TRBJ2-7 TRBV4-2 CASSHGQGLVRYF TGTGCCAGCAGCCACGGACAGGGCTTAGTTCGGTACTTC
medium-sized . TRBJ2-3 TRBV6-4 CASSENTGTDTQYF TGTGCCAGCAGTGAGAATACAGGGACAGATACGCAGTATTTT
. TRBD2 TRBJ2-4 TRBV28 CASRNIGLAGERLAKNIQYF TGTGCCAGCAGGAATATCGGGCTAGCGGGGGAAAGGTTAGCCAAAAACATTCAGTACTTC
. . TRBJ1-2 TRBV28 CASSRRGPAYGYTF TGTGCCAGCAGTAGGAGGGGCCCTGCCTATGGCTACACCTTC
. . TRBJ1-3 TRBV30 CARGSNSGNTIYF TGTGCCCGAGGGTCAAACTCTGGAAACACCATATATTTT
. . TRBJ2-5 TRBV4-3 CASSPTTPGSAQETQYF TGCGCCAGCAGCCCCACTACCCCAGGGTCCGCTCAAGAGACCCAGTACTTC
once TRBD2 TRBJ2-7 TRBV4-2 CASSQAVGSGSQGQYF TGTGCCAGCAGCCAAGCCGTGGGTAGCGGGAGTCAGGGGCAGTACTTC
. TRBD1 TRBJ2-7 TRBV4-3 CASSLWDRGTYEQYF TGCGCCAGCAGCCTCTGGGACAGGGGAACCTACGAGCAGTACTTC
. . TRBJ1-5 TRBV7-2 CASRESSGFGGQPQHF TGTGCCAGCAGAGAAAGCTCAGGTTTCGGGGGACAGCCCCAGCATTTT
. . TRBJ1-1 TRBV9 CASSPLSRDVAEAFF TGTGCCAGCAGCCCTCTTTCTCGGGATGTGGCTGAAGCTTTCTTT
. TRBD1 TRBJ2-1 TRBV9 CASSETPQGAGNEQFF TGTGCCAGCAGCGAAACCCCACAGGGGGCTGGCAATGAGCAGTTCTTC
. TRBD2 TRBJ2-1 TRBV29-1 CSVVTSGYNEQFF TGCAGCGTTGTGACTAGCGGCTACAATGAGCAGTTCTTC
once . TRBJ2-7 TRBV4-3 CASSQFTGEDYEQYF TGCGCCAGCAGCCAGTTTACCGGGGAGGACTACGAGCAGTACTTC
. TRBD1 TRBJ2-1 TRBV28 CASSLYTWTGDNEQFF TGTGCCAGCAGTTTATATACCTGGACAGGGGACAATGAGCAGTTCTTC
medium-sized . TRBJ2-1 TRBV28 CASSSLGQYLSDPWQFF TGTGCCAGCAGTTCCCTGGGGCAATACCTCTCGGATCCGTGGCAGTTCTTC
. . TRBJ1-4 TRBV5-1 CASSSSSGWLFF TGCGCCAGCAGCTCCTCCTCAGGATGGCTGTTTTTT
. TRBD2 TRBJ2-1 TRBV27 CASRLLTSGIDEQFF TGTGCCAGCAGGCTATTGACTAGCGGGATAGATGAGCAGTTCTTC
. TRBD1 TRBJ1-2 TRBV4-1 CASSQEGFSGQGNGYTF TGCGCCAGCAGCCAAGAAGGGTTTTCTGGACAGGGAAACGGCTACACCTTC
. . TRBJ1-1 TRBV27 CASSLYRDTEAFF TGTGCCAGCAGTTTATACAGGGACACTGAAGCTTTCTTT